The present T cell receptor (beta chain) was sequenced within a study of spatial heterogeneity in lung cancer. Overall study: More beta-chain than alpha-chain sequences were consistently detected. Study-level findings and limits: Blood showed ubiquitous tumor TCRs more often at resection than at routine follow-up.

Per germline, CDR1 SGHAT and CDR2 FQNNGV. The CDR3 totals 14 residues. The V end was cut by 3 bases, the J end by 1 base, with 7 bases between. By sample share, this clonotype is medium-sized. The antigen is not known. Every TCR cDNA molecule bore its own unique molecular identifier. TCRdb re-analysed the 5' RACE reads in MiXCR, keeping a single row per CDR3 protein. Seen here are fewer than 8,000 distinct CDR3 sequences, around 21% observed once, and the top ten hold 18%. Time point of the sample: sample taken at primary tumor resection. Extraction of whole RNA from tumor, nontumor lung or frozen PBMC preceded unsorted sequencing. The donors comprised around 72 untreated early-stage non-small cell lung cancer patients.

Source: PBMCs, taken at surgery. V gene TRBV11-2 combines with J gene TRBJ2-1, with D unresolved. The clonotype was recovered from a female donor with early-stage non-small cell lung cancer. The CDR3 sequence: CASSFPLSYNEQFF. CDR3 sequence (DNA): TGTGCCAGCAGCTTCCCGCTATCCTACAATGAGCAGTTCTTC.